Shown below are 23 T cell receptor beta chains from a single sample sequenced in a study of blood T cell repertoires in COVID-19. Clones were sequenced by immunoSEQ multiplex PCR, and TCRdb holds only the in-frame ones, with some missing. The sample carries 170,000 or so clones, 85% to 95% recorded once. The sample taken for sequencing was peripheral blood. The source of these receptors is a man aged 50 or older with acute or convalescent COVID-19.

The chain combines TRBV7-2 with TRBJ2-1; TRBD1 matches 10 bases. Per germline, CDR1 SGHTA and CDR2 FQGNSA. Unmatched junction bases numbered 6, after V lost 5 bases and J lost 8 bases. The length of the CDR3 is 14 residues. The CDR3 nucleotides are TGTGCCAGCAGCCGGGGACAGGGGATCCATGAGCAGTTCTTC. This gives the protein CASSRGQGIHEQFF. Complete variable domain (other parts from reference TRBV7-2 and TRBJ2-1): GAGVSQSPSNKVTEKGKDVELRCDPISGHTALYWYRQSLGQGLEFLIYFQGNSAPDKSGLPSDRFSAERTGGSVSTLTIQRTQQEDSAVYLCASSRGQGIHEQFFGPGTRLTVL.

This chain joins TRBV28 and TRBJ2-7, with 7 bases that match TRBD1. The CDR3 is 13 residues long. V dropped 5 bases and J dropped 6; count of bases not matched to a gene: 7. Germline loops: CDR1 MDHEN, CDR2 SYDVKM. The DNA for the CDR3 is TGTGCCAGCAGTCACACAGGGGTTAGCGAGCAGTACTTC. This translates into CASSHTGVSEQYF.

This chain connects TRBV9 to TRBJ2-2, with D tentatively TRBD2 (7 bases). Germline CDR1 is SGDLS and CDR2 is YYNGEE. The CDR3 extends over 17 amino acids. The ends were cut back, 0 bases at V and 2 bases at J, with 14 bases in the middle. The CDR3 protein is CASSVVAGDTNTGELFF. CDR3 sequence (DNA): TGTGCCAGCAGCGTAGTGGCGGGGGACACTAACACCGGGGAGCTGTTTTTT.

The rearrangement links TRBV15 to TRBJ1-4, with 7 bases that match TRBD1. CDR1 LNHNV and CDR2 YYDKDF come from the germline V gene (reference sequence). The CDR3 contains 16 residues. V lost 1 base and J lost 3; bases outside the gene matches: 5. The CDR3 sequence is CATSRGEQGSNEKLFF. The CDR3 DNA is TGTGCCACCAGCAGAGGGGAACAGGGGTCTAATGAAAAACTGTTTTTT.

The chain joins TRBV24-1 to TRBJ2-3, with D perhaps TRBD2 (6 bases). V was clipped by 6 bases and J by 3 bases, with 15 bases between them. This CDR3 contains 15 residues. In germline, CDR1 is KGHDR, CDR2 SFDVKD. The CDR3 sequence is CATSRLEFGTDTQYF. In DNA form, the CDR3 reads TGTGCCACCAGTCGACTAGAATTTGGGACAGATACGCAGTATTTT.

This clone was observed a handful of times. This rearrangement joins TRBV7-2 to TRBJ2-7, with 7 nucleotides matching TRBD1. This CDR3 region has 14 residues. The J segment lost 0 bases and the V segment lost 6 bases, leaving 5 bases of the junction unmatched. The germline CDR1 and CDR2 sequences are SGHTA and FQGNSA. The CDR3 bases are TGTGCCAGCAGTTTCGACAGGGTCTCCTACGAGCAGTACTTC. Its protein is CASSFDRVSYEQYF.

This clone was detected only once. The CDR3 sequence: CASNPTGEETQYF. CDR3 nucleotides: TGTGCCAGCAACCCAACAGGGGAAGAGACCCAGTACTTC. This chain uses TRBV27 with TRBJ2-5, with 7 bases lining up with TRBD1. J gave up 3 bases and V 7 bases, and 5 bases lay outside the gene matches. Germline V gives CDR1 MNHEY, CDR2 SMNVEV (reference sequence). There are 13 residues in the CDR3.

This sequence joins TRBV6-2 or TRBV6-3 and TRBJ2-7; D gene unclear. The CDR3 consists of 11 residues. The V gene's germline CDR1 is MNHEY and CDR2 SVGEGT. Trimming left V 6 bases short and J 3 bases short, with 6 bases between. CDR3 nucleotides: TGTGCCAGCAGCAATCTCTACGAGCAGTACTTC. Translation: CASSNLYEQYF.

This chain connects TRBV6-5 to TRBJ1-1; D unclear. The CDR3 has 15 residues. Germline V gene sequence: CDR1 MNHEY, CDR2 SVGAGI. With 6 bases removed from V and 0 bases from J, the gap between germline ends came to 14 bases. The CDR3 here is CASSYGRSMNTEAFF. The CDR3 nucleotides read TGTGCCAGCAGCTACGGGAGGAGTATGAACACTGAAGCTTTCTTT.

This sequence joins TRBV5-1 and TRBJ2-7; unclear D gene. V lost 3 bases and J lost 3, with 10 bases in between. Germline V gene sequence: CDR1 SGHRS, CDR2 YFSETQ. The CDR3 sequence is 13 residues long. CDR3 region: CASSSTHLYEQYF. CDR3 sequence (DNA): TGCGCCAGCAGCTCCACTCACCTCTACGAGCAGTACTTC. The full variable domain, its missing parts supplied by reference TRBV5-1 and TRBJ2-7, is KAGVTQTPRYLIKTRGQQVTLSCSPISGHRSVSWYQQTPGQGLQFLFEYFSETQRNKGNFPGRFSGRQFSNSRSEMNVSTLELGDSALYLCASSSTHLYEQYFGPGTRLTVT.

CDR3 nucleotide sequence: TGTGCCAGTAGTAGGCTCCGGGACAGGGGGCCCTACGAGCAGTACTTC. The encoded protein is CASSRLRDRGPYEQYF. The rearrangement links TRBV19 to TRBJ2-7; 12 positions match TRBD1. The CDR3 is made up of 16 amino acids. From germline, CDR1 is LNHDA and CDR2 SQIVND (reference sequence). After removal of 4 bases from V and 2 bases from J, the junction contained 6 bases not matched to a gene.

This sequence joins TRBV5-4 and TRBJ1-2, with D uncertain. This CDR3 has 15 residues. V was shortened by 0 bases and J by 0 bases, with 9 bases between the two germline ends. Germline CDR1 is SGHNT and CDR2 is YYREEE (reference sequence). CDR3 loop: CASSLAMRANYGYTF. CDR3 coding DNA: TGTGCCAGCAGCTTGGCCATGCGGGCTAACTATGGCTACACCTTC.

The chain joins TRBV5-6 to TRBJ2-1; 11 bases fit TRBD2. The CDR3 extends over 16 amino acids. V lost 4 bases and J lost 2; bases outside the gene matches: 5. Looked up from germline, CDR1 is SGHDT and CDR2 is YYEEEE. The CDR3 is CASSPPGLAAYNEQFF. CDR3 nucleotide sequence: TGTGCCAGCAGCCCCCCGGGACTAGCGGCCTACAATGAGCAGTTCTTC.

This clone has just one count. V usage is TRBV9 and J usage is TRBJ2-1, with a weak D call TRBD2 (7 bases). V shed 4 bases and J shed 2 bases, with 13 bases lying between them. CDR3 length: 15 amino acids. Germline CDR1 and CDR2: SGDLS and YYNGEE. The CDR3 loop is CASSPVGGPYNEQFF. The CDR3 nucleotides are TGTGCCAGCAGCCCGGTGGGGGGGCCCTACAATGAGCAGTTCTTC.

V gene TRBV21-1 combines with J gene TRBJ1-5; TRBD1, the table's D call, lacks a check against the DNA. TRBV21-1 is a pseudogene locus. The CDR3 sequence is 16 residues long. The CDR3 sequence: CASSKLKAGVNQPQHF. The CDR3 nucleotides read TGTGCCAGCAGCAAATTAAAGGCAGGCGTGAATCAGCCCCAGCATTTT.

CDR3 sequence (DNA): TGTGCCAGCAGGGGTTCGGGTAATGAGCAGTTCTTC. The encoded protein is CASRGSGNEQFF. This rearrangement joins TRBV2 to TRBJ2-1; D call uncertain. The CDR3 contains 12 residues. Trimming left V 6 bases short and J 7 bases short, with 10 bases between. The germline V gene has CDR1 SNHLY and CDR2 FYNNEI.

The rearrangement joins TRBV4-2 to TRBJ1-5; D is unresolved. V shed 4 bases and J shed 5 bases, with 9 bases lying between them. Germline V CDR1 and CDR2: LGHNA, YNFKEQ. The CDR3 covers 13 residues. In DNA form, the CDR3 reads TGTGCCAGCAGCCCCCCCCTTCATCAGCCCCAGCATTTT. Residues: CASSPPLHQPQHF.

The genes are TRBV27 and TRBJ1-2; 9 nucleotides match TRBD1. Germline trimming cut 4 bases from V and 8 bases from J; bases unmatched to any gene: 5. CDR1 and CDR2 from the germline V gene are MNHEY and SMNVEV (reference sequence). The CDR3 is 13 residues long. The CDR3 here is CASSYLQGAGYTF. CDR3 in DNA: TGTGCCAGCAGTTACCTACAGGGGGCCGGCTACACCTTC.

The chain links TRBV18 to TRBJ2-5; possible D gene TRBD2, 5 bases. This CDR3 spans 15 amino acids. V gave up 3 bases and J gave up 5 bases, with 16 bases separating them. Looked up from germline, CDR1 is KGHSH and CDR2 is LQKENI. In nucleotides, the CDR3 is TGTGCCAGCTCACCGAATCCTCGAGGGTGGGAGACCCAGTACTTC. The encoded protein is CASSPNPRGWETQYF.

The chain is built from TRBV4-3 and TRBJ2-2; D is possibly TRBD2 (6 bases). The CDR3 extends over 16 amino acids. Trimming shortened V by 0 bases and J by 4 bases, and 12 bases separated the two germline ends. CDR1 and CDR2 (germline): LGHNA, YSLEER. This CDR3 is CASSQELAGSTGELFF. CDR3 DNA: TGCGCCAGCAGCCAAGAACTAGCAGGTAGCACCGGGGAGCTGTTTTTT.

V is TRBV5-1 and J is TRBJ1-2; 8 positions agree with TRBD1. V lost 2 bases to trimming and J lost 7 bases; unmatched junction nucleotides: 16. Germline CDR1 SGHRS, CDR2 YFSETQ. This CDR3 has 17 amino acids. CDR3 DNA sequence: TGCGCCAGCAGCTTCCGTCCGGACAGGGTCAGACTCTCTGGCTACACCTTC. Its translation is CASSFRPDRVRLSGYTF.

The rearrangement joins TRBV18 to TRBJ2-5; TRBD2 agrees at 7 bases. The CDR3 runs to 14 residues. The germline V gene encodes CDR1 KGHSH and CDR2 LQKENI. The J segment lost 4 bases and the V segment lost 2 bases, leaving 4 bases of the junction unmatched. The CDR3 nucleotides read TGTGCCAGCTCACCAAACCCGGGGGGAGAGACCCAGTACTTC. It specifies CASSPNPGGETQYF.

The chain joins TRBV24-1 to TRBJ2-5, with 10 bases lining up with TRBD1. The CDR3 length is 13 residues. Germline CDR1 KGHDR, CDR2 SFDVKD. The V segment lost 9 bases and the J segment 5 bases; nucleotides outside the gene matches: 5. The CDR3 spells CATGGQGRETQYF. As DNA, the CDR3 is TGTGCCACCGGGGGACAGGGGCGGGAGACCCAGTACTTC.